This TCR beta chain was found in a study of T cells after yellow fever vaccination. The overall study: Some fractions had low cell numbers, and these were prepared with SMART-Seq v4 Ultra Low Input. Findings and limits, study-wide: Clonotypes found in both CD4 and CD8 compartments made up a small share. Abundant bulk-derived clonotypes could contaminate FACS-sorted repertoires.

Universal primer sites and UMIs were introduced during 5'RACE template-switching synthesis of TCR cDNA. TCRdb re-called the 5' RACE reads through MiXCR, storing one row per CDR3 protein. Found here are 150,000 to 200,000 distinct CDR3 sequences, roughly 6.4% of them singletons; the top ten hold 2.9%. This clonotype was detected many times. Its antigen is not known. V dropped 2 bases and J dropped 7 bases, with 18 bases sitting between them. CDR1 SGHKS and CDR2 YYEKEE come from the germline V gene (reference sequence). There are 15 residues in the CDR3. The sequencing here drew on CD4+ T cells sorted from PBMCs, taken on the day of the first yellow fever vaccination. The rearrangement links TRBV5-5 to TRBJ1-2, with D hard to call. The clonotype originates from a man between 18 and 29 years old who received the YFV17D yellow fever vaccine. DNA of the CDR3: TGTGCCAGCAGCTTATTTCCGACTACAGAGGGTGGCTACACCTTC. Amino acid sequence: CASSLFPTTEGGYTF.